Presented here are 24 T cell receptor beta chains from one specimen sequenced in a study of glioma-infiltrating T cells after dendritic cell vaccination. Sequencing was performed with immunoSEQ multiplex PCR; in TCRdb, only in-frame clones are kept and a portion is missing. This table holds about 64,000 clones, 82% found once. The sample was blood, taken before dendritic cell vaccination. These TCRs come from a human donor with glioblastoma.

A note on this clone: Its ends do not fully match the called genes, so a read error is possible. The chain is built from TRBV7-7 and TRBJ2-1, with a weak D call TRBD1 (6 bases). The CDR3 is 17 residues long. Germline-derived CDR1 and CDR2 are SSHAT and FNYEAQ (reference sequence). CDR3 region: CASSSPTSGTPDNEQFF. In DNA, the CDR3 is TGTGCTAGCAGCTCTCCTACTTCCGGGACACCAGACAATGAGCAGTTCTTC. Using reference TRBV7-7 and TRBJ2-1 for the parts outside the CDR3, the full variable domain is GAGVSQSPRYKVTKRGQDVTLRCDPISSHATLYWYQQALGQGPEFLTYFNYEAQPDKSGLPSDRFSAERPEGSISTLTIQRTEQRDSAMYRCASSSPTSGTPDNEQFFGPGTRLTVL.

This clone was observed once. This CDR3 is also generated by other DNA sequences in the sample. V gene TRBV28 combines with J gene TRBJ2-7; 9 bases are a match to TRBD2. Germline lookup yields CDR1 MDHEN and CDR2 SYDVKM. The CDR3 extends over 12 amino acids. V trimming: 5 bases; J trimming: 4 bases; junction bases outside the gene matches: 0. This CDR3 is CASSSGGYEQYF. DNA for the CDR3: TGTGCCAGCAGTAGCGGGGGGTACGAGCAGTACTTC.

The chain is built from TRBV6-1 and TRBJ2-7; 9 bases match TRBD1. CDR3 length equals 16 residues. Looked up from germline, CDR1 is MNHNS and CDR2 is SASEGT. J lost 5 bases, V lost 0 bases, and 8 bases had no gene match. The CDR3 reads CASSEALLGQGNEQYF. The CDR3, as DNA: TGTGCCAGCAGTGAAGCGCTTCTGGGACAGGGAAACGAGCAGTACTTC.

The chain combines TRBV28 with TRBJ2-2, with TRBD1 matching over 7 bases. The CDR3 is 15 amino acids. Trimming took 5 bases from V and 1 from J; bases not matched to a gene: 4. In germline, CDR1 is MDHEN, CDR2 SYDVKM. The CDR3 here is CASSLTGLNTGELFF. CDR3 nucleotide sequence: TGTGCCAGCAGTCTGACAGGGCTGAACACCGGGGAGCTGTTTTTT.

The V gene is TRBV7-9, the J gene TRBJ2-1; D may be TRBD1 (5 bases). V lost 0 bases and J 11 bases, leaving 14 bases between the germline ends. CDR3 length equals 14 residues. Germline-derived CDR1 and CDR2 are SEHNR and FQNEAQ (reference sequence). CDR3 amino acids: CASSLAFGADQQFF. Written as DNA, the CDR3 is TGTGCCAGCAGCTTAGCTTTTGGGGCTGACCAGCAGTTCTTC.

J is TRBJ2-1 and V is TRBV5-8; D remains unclear. This CDR3 contains 15 residues. The germline gives CDR1 SGHTS, CDR2 YDEGEE. V gave up 4 bases and J gave up 4 bases, with 15 bases separating them. CDR3 in DNA: TGTGCCAGCAGCCCCATACAGTATGGGTACAATGAGCAGTTCTTC. Translation: CASSPIQYGYNEQFF.

This chain uses TRBV19 with TRBJ1-1, with 9 bases matching TRBD1. The CDR3 is 16 amino acids. Trimming cost V 5 bases and J 0 bases; bases outside gene matches: 7. Germline CDR1 reads LNHDA; CDR2 reads SQIVND (reference sequence). The DNA for the CDR3 is TGTGCCAGTAGTCCGAGGACAGGGGAGTTGAACACTGAAGCTTTCTTT. Translated: CASSPRTGELNTEAFF.

The chain employs TRBV19 and TRBJ1-3; D remains ambiguous. CDR1 is LNHDA, CDR2 SQIVND, per germline (reference sequence). There are 17 residues in the CDR3. Trimming shortened V by 3 bases and J by 0 bases, and 15 bases separated the two germline ends. The CDR3 DNA sequence: TGTGCCAGTAGTATGGAGGTTCATCTGGTCTCTGGAAACACCATATATTTT. It is translated as CASSMEVHLVSGNTIYF.

J is TRBJ2-1 and V is TRBV7-6, with D possibly TRBD1 on 6 matching bases. Trimming removed 4 bases from V and 4 bases from J, with 8 bases in between. Germline assignment: CDR1 SGHVS and CDR2 FNYEAQ. The length of the CDR3 is 13 residues. The CDR3: CASSSQGYNEQFF. Written as DNA, the CDR3 is TGTGCCAGCAGCTCACAGGGTTACAATGAGCAGTTCTTC.

The rearrangement joins TRBV6-5 to TRBJ1-5, with D unclear. V was cut by 8 bases and J by 0 bases, with 14 bases left in between. Germline V gives CDR1 MNHEY, CDR2 SVGAGI. The CDR3 length is 15 residues. The CDR3 loop is CASGTRQYSNQPQHF. The CDR3 coding sequence is TGTGCCAGCGGCACAAGACAATATAGCAATCAGCCCCAGCATTTT.

This clone has just a few counts. The chain links TRBV27 to TRBJ1-1; D perhaps matches TRBD1 (5 bases). CDR3 length equals 16 residues. Deletions cut 1 base from V and 4 bases from J, with 16 bases between. Germline CDR1 reads MNHEY; CDR2 reads SMNVEV (reference sequence). CDR3 in amino acids: CASSLYFRVWGTEAFF. The CDR3 DNA reads TGTGCCAGCAGTTTATATTTCAGGGTATGGGGCACTGAAGCTTTCTTT.

In DNA, the CDR3 is TGTGCCAGCAGCCCAGATTTTTCGAACACCGGGGAGCTGTTTTTT. Translating gives CASSPDFSNTGELFF. The chain joins TRBV5-4 to TRBJ2-2, with D unclear. Germline V lookup: CDR1 SGHNT, CDR2 YYREEE (reference sequence). Trimming stripped 4 bases from V and 0 bases from J, with 10 bases between. The CDR3 runs 15 residues.

The gene calls are TRBV28 and TRBJ2-7, with D possibly TRBD2 on 6 matching bases. Germline CDR1 reads MDHEN; CDR2 reads SYDVKM. V dropped 7 bases and J dropped 0 bases, with 22 bases sitting between them. The CDR3 sequence is 17 residues long. The CDR3: CASNTRVGGSLSYEQYF. The CDR3 DNA follows: TGTGCCAGCAACACTAGGGTCGGGGGAAGCCTCTCCTACGAGCAGTACTTC.

This chain links TRBV19 with TRBJ1-1; no definite D call. Germline assignment: CDR1 LNHDA and CDR2 SQIVND (reference sequence). The CDR3 contains 13 residues. V was clipped by 4 bases and J by 4 bases, with 10 bases between them. The CDR3 reads CASSRAVTTEAFF. CDR3 DNA sequence: TGTGCCAGTAGTAGAGCCGTAACCACTGAAGCTTTCTTT.

V gene TRBV18 combines with J gene TRBJ2-1; 9 bases match TRBD2. The ends lost 0 bases at V and 8 bases at J; junction bases unmatched: 14. Looked up from germline, CDR1 is KGHSH and CDR2 is LQKENI. CDR3 size: 18 residues. CDR3 amino acids: CASSPPRGSGGRGDEQFF. The CDR3, as DNA: TGTGCCAGCTCACCACCACGCGGTAGCGGGGGACGTGGCGATGAGCAGTTCTTC.

The gene calls are TRBV4-1 and TRBJ1-1; D unclear. The V gene lost 4 bases and the J gene lost 2 bases, with 11 bases spanning the gap. Per the germline V gene, CDR1 is MGHRA and CDR2 is YSYEKL. The CDR3 is made up of 14 amino acids. The CDR3 region is CASSRGDGNTEAFF. The CDR3 bases are TGCGCCAGCAGCCGTGGAGATGGCAACACTGAAGCTTTCTTT.

The J gene is TRBJ1-1, the V gene TRBV5-1, with D possibly matching TRBD1 (5 bases). The CDR3 consists of 15 residues. CDR1 and CDR2 (germline): SGHRS, YFSETQ. Trimming removed 3 bases at V and 1 base at J, with 13 bases between. This CDR3 is CASSSGGIRNTEAFF. Here the CDR3 DNA reads TGCGCCAGCAGCTCGGGGGGGATTCGGAACACTGAAGCTTTCTTT.

This clone was seen only once. The CDR3 protein is CASSPNPSSYEQYF. CDR3 nucleotides: TGTGCCAGCTCACCAAACCCTAGCTCCTACGAGCAGTACTTC. The chain joins TRBV18 to TRBJ2-7; D remains ambiguous. Per germline, CDR1 KGHSH and CDR2 LQKENI. V was clipped by 2 bases and J by 0 bases, with 8 bases between them. The CDR3 totals 14 residues.

This clone came up once. This chain uses TRBV5-8 with TRBJ1-6; D is unresolved. Germline V gene lookup returns CDR1 SGHTS and CDR2 YDEGEE. This CDR3 has 15 residues. The V and J ends lost 4 bases and 6 bases respectively, with 14 bases between them. The CDR3 loop reads CASSHEEAFNSPLHF. The CDR3, as DNA: TGTGCCAGCAGCCATGAAGAGGCCTTTAATTCACCCCTCCACTTT.

A single count supports this clone. The V call is TRBV5-1, the J call TRBJ2-2; 8 bases align to TRBD1. Germline V gene lookup returns CDR1 SGHRS and CDR2 YFSETQ. J was trimmed by 3 bases and V by 6 bases; bases with no gene match: 1. CDR3 length equals 13 residues. CDR3 protein: CASNRGDTGELFF. The CDR3 nucleotides are TGCGCCAGCAACAGGGGGGACACCGGGGAGCTGTTTTTT.

The chain joins TRBV19 to TRBJ1-5; D may be TRBD1 (5 bases). The CDR3 has 13 residues. The V and J ends lost 7 bases and 4 bases respectively, with 11 bases between them. Per germline, CDR1 LNHDA and CDR2 SQIVND (reference sequence). CDR3 loop: CASTPRGNQPQHF. The CDR3 DNA reads as TGTGCCAGTACCCCACGGGGGAATCAGCCCCAGCATTTT.

The chain has TRBV7-8 and TRBJ2-5; maybe TRBD2 (7 bases). The CDR3 runs 15 residues. Germline values: CDR1 SGHVS, CDR2 FQNEAQ. The V end was cut by 6 bases, the J end by 3 bases, with 17 bases between. CDR3 in amino acids: CASSARRGPEETQYF. CDR3 DNA: TGTGCCAGCAGTGCGAGGCGGGGGCCAGAAGAGACCCAGTACTTC.

The V and J genes are TRBV27 and TRBJ1-1; TRBD1 matches at 8 bases. The length of the CDR3 is 13 residues. Germline assignment: CDR1 MNHEY and CDR2 SMNVEV (reference sequence). Trimming cost V 6 bases and J 4 bases; bases outside gene matches: 4. The CDR3 DNA reads TGTGCCAGCAGACTCCAGGGGGCCACTGAAGCTTTCTTT. Protein product: CASRLQGATEAFF.

The V gene is TRBV7-9, the J gene TRBJ1-5, with 7 bases that match TRBD1. The junction had 0 bases not matched to a gene; V was cut back by 4 bases and J by 6 bases. Germline lookup yields CDR1 SEHNR and CDR2 FQNEAQ (reference sequence). The CDR3 consists of 12 residues. CDR3 residues: CASSWDSQPQHF. DNA of the CDR3: TGTGCCAGCAGCTGGGACAGTCAGCCCCAGCATTTT.